This T cell receptor beta chain was found in a study of blood T cells in healthy people across ages. Study results and caveats: Per million T cells, TCR beta diversity dropped about linearly as age rose. Greater diversity and more naive CD4+ cells were seen in long-lived donors than in aged donors. Naive T cell percentage strongly correlated with TCR beta diversity.

The CDR3 is made up of 15 amino acids. Trimming cost V 3 bases and J 7 bases, with 16 bases left between them. Germline lookup yields CDR1 LGHNA and CDR2 YSLEER. Samples each yielded at least 6 micrograms of total RNA. Primers used in a second PCR of roughly 7 to 12 cycles were a sample-barcoded 5' primer and a J-beta primer mix. In TCRdb, the 5' RACE reads were re-called with MiXCR into one record per CDR3 protein. The table shows 1.5 million to 2 million distinct CDR3 sequences, with roughly 27% occurring only once. In regard to this clonotype: The antigen remains undetermined.

Material: blood. The source of this sequence is a woman under 40 in good health. The chain has TRBV4-3 and TRBJ2-1; D unresolved. The CDR3 region has the DNA TGCGCCAGCAGCCACTTCTTGTTAGCTGGGAATGAGCAGTTCTTC. Translation gives CASSHFLLAGNEQFF.